One and the same sample provided the 17 T cell receptor beta chains below, sequenced in a study of response to subunit inactivated influenza vaccine. TCRdb used MiXCR to reprocess the RT-PCR reads, holding one entry per CDR3 protein. The table lists about 570,000 distinct CDR3 sequences, approximately 11% of them singletons. The same specimen was also included in a second study, on T cells expressing NK-cell markers. From that study: Researchers built TCR beta cDNA using 5'RACE template switching with UMIs.

Here the sequenced sample was PBMCs from blood, taken on the day of vaccination. The receptors were sampled from a man aged 45 to 65 who received an inactivated influenza vaccine.

This chain connects TRBV5-1 to TRBJ2-7, with 8 bases lining up with TRBD1. The CDR3 has 14 residues. The J segment lost 5 bases and the V segment lost 0 bases, leaving 4 bases of the junction unmatched. From germline, CDR1 is SGHRS and CDR2 YFSETQ. DNA for the CDR3: TGCGCCAGCAGCTTGGGGACAGGGTCGCACGAGCAGTACTTC. Translating gives CASSLGTGSHEQYF.

V and J are TRBV20-1 and TRBJ2-5; TRBD2 aligns across 9 bases. Germline V gives CDR1 DFQATT, CDR2 SNEGSKA (reference sequence). CDR3 length: 16 amino acids. The CDR3 coding sequence is TGCTGCGCTAGAGTTGAGACTAGCGGCAAAAAAGAGACCCAGTACTTC. Translating it yields CCARVETSGKKETQYF.

The rearrangement uses TRBV7-2 and TRBJ2-4; no definite D call. Germline V gene sequence: CDR1 SGHTA, CDR2 FQGNSA. The germline V and J ends were trimmed by 3 bases and 2 bases, with 8 bases remaining between them. The CDR3 extends over 14 amino acids. CDR3 sequence: CASSFGGSKNIQYF. The CDR3 nucleotides read TGTGCCAGCAGCTTTGGTGGCTCCAAAAACATTCAGTACTTC.

There are a few counts of this clonotype. The rearrangement joins TRBV12-3 or TRBV12-4 to TRBJ2-1, with 11 bases lining up with TRBD2. The CDR3 has 14 amino acids. The ends lost 6 bases at V and 7 bases at J; junction bases unmatched: 5. The CDR3 loop reads CASRLAGEGNEQFF. The CDR3 DNA sequence: TGTGCCAGCAGACTAGCGGGAGAGGGTAATGAGCAGTTCTTC.

V is TRBV7-9 and J is TRBJ2-5, with TRBD1 as a possible D gene (6 bases). Trimming left V 7 bases short and J 0 bases short, with 15 bases between. The CDR3 sequence is 15 residues long. Germline assignment: CDR1 SEHNR and CDR2 FQNEAQ (reference sequence). CDR3 DNA: TGTGCCAGCAAGCTTACGGGACACCACCAAGAGACCCAGTACTTC. Protein: CASKLTGHHQETQYF.

In this sample, this clonotype turned up a few times. The chain recombines TRBV5-1 with TRBJ2-7, with 15 nucleotides matching TRBD2. The CDR3 sequence is 17 residues long. Germline values: CDR1 SGHRS, CDR2 YFSETQ. Unmatched junction bases numbered 8, after V lost 3 bases and J lost 4 bases. The CDR3 DNA is TGCGCCAGCAGCTGGGGACTAGCGGGAGGCCTGCTATACGAGCAGTACTTC. It yields the protein CASSWGLAGGLLYEQYF.

The chain couples TRBV12-3 or TRBV12-4 to TRBJ1-1; maybe TRBD1 (6 bases). The CDR3 spans 14 residues. V was trimmed by 5 bases and J by 5 bases, leaving 15 bases between them. The CDR3 coding sequence is TGTGCCAGCAGTGCAACCCAGGGGATGACTGAAGCTTTCTTT. Its protein product is CASSATQGMTEAFF.

J is TRBJ2-3 and V is TRBV5-5; no definite D call. CDR3 length equals 15 residues. Germline V gene lookup returns CDR1 SGHKS and CDR2 YYEKEE (reference sequence). With 4 bases removed from V and 0 bases from J, the gap between germline ends came to 12 bases. The CDR3 region is CASSPTTTSTDTQYF. CDR3 nucleotide sequence: TGTGCCAGCAGCCCAACAACAACTAGCACAGATACGCAGTATTTT. Full variable domain (rest looked up from reference TRBV5-5 and TRBJ2-3): DAGVTQSPTHLIKTRGQQVTLRCSPISGHKSVSWYQQVLGQGPQFIFQYYEKEERGRGNFPDRFSARQFPNYSSELNVNALLLGDSALYLCASSPTTTSTDTQYFGPGTRLTVL.

CDR3 sequence reads: CSASWVGQGTDTQYF. For the CDR3, the DNA is TGCAGTGCTAGCTGGGTCGGACAGGGCACAGATACGCAGTATTTT. This chain joins TRBV20-1 and TRBJ2-3, with TRBD1 matching over 7 bases. CDR3 length equals 15 residues. Germline V gene lookup returns CDR1 DFQATT and CDR2 SNEGSKA (reference sequence). The V segment lost 3 bases and the J segment 1 base; nucleotides outside the gene matches: 7.

V usage is TRBV27 and J usage is TRBJ2-2; TRBD1 is a possible D gene (6 bases). Germline V gene lookup returns CDR1 MNHEY and CDR2 SMNVEV (reference sequence). The V end was cut by 6 bases, the J end by 4 bases, with 12 bases between. The CDR3 totals 14 residues. CDR3 nucleotides: TGTGCCAGCAGGCTAAACAGGGCCACCGGGGAGCTGTTTTTT. This codes for CASRLNRATGELFF.

There are many counts of this clonotype. The chain uses TRBV28 and TRBJ1-2, with D hard to call. V was trimmed by 8 bases and J by 0 bases, leaving 10 bases between them. Germline V gene lookup returns CDR1 MDHEN and CDR2 SYDVKM. The CDR3 spans 13 residues. CDR3 loop: CASSEGTNYGYTF. CDR3 DNA: TGTGCCAGCTCCGAGGGTACTAACTATGGCTACACCTTC.

This clonotype was seen many times. The V and J genes are TRBV4-2 and TRBJ1-1, with D possibly matching TRBD1 (5 bases). Germline CDR1 and CDR2: LGHNA and YNFKEQ. V lost 1 base and J lost 6, with 12 bases in between. CDR3 length equals 14 residues. The CDR3 region is CASSQAAGPAEAFF. In DNA form, the CDR3 reads TGTGCCAGCAGCCAAGCCGCGGGACCGGCTGAAGCTTTCTTT.

This clonotype occurred a few times. The CDR3 region is CSVSGRAVVNEQFF. CDR3 DNA: TGCAGCGTAAGCGGGAGGGCCGTAGTTAATGAGCAGTTCTTC. This chain connects TRBV29-1 to TRBJ2-1; 10 bases match TRBD2. Germline V gene sequence: CDR1 SQVTM, CDR2 ANQGSEA. The CDR3 consists of 14 residues. V gave up 6 bases and J gave up 7 bases; unmatched junction bases: 9.

This clonotype was counted ten times or more. This chain joins TRBV15 and TRBJ1-2; D is possibly TRBD1 (6 bases). The CDR3 covers 14 residues. Trimming removed 4 bases from V and 8 bases from J, with 17 bases in between. Germline V gene sequence: CDR1 LNHNV, CDR2 YYDKDF (reference sequence). CDR3 loop: CATSKGHSEYGYTF. The CDR3 bases are TGTGCCACCAGCAAGGGACATTCGGAGTACGGCTACACCTTC.

This clonotype was seen only a few times. This chain uses TRBV12-3 or TRBV12-4 with TRBJ2-2, with TRBD1 identical over 11 bases. V lost 6 bases and J lost 5; bases outside the gene matches: 14. The CDR3 contains 18 residues. This CDR3 reads CASRGQGAGFRSTGELFF. CDR3 coding DNA: TGTGCCAGCAGAGGACAGGGGGCAGGGTTTCGGTCAACCGGGGAGCTGTTTTTT.

The chain links TRBV7-2 to TRBJ1-5; D may be TRBD1 (6 bases). The V gene's germline CDR1 is SGHTA and CDR2 FQGNSA. The V end lost 5 bases, the J end lost 0 bases, and 11 bases lay between the germline ends. The CDR3 has 15 residues. This CDR3 is CASSAQGYSNQPQHF. CDR3 DNA sequence: TGTGCCAGCAGCGCACAGGGATATAGCAATCAGCCCCAGCATTTT. The complete variable domain, with remaining parts taken from reference TRBV7-2 and TRBJ1-5, reads GAGVSQSPSNKVTEKGKDVELRCDPISGHTALYWYRQSLGQGLEFLIYFQGNSAPDKSGLPSDRFSAERTGGSVSTLTIQRTQQEDSAVYLCASSAQGYSNQPQHFGDGTRLSIL.

This clonotype turned up a few times. The J gene is TRBJ2-6, the V gene TRBV11-1; 7 nucleotides align to TRBD2. CDR1 and CDR2 (germline): SGHAT, FQDESV (reference sequence). The CDR3 is made up of 21 amino acids. V was pared by 1 base and J by 0 bases, with 15 bases of the junction left unmatched. Here the CDR3 DNA reads TGTGCCAGCAGCTTAGTCCTATCTGGAAGCGGGAATCGCTCTGGGGCCAACGTCCTGACTTTC. This gives the protein CASSLVLSGSGNRSGANVLTF.